The entry that follows covers one TCR beta chain sequence. Its antigen is still unknown. These data originate in a study of lymphopenia after photon versus proton radiotherapy. Study-wide findings and caveats: Larger post-nadir TCR diversity loss correlated inversely with survival in deceased patients. Proton therapy kept repertoires fairly stable, unlike photons, which gained effector/memory cells. Authors raise, but do not show, better survival with proton therapy. Post-nadir diversity loss with photons came from oligoclonal expansion, particularly CD8+ Temra cells.

Method: immunoSEQ multiplex PCR; TCRdb's copy keeps in-frame clones and lacks some. The sample records more than 45,000 clones, about 81% being singletons. V lost 2 bases, J lost 4 bases, and 11 bases lay in between. CDR1 and CDR2 (germline): SEHNR, FQNEAQ (reference sequence). The CDR3 totals 14 residues. This TCR came from a man in his fifties or sixties with pancreatic cancer. Sample: peripheral blood, taken from a patient treated with proton-based radiotherapy. V gene TRBV7-9 combines with J gene TRBJ1-2, with a weak D call TRBD1 (6 bases). In DNA form, the CDR3 reads TGTGCCAGCAGCTTAACAGGGTTAACCTATGGCTACACCTTC. Amino acid sequence: CASSLTGLTYGYTF.